The following is a T cell receptor (beta chain) sequence with its context. Its target is unknown. The source of the sample is a study of post-analysis software for immune sequencing data. Study-level information: Patients with relapsing-remitting, secondary progressive and progressive-relapsing multiple sclerosis courses were all represented. Study results and limitations: Batch-mates among the samples co-clustered strongly by F measure. TRBV5-6, TRBV5-1 and TRBV20-1 were among roughly five TRBV segments more frequent in patients than controls. Controls showed significantly higher normalized Chao1 diversity than did multiple sclerosis patients.

The CDR3 consists of 14 residues. V shed 4 bases and J 7 bases; nucleotides not matched to a gene: 5. The germline V gene has CDR1 SGHRS and CDR2 YFSETQ. cDNA libraries for TCR beta contained unique molecular identifiers. TCRdb re-called the PCR reads through MiXCR, storing one row per CDR3 protein. The sample records hundreds of thousands of distinct CDR3 sequences, 44% being singletons. The sequenced sample was blood. The V call is TRBV5-1, the J call TRBJ1-4; 9 bases match TRBD1. This clonotype was sampled from a girl between 5 and 17 years old with multiple sclerosis. The CDR3 reads CASSPQGAGEKLFF. The DNA for the CDR3 is TGCGCCAGCAGCCCACAGGGGGCGGGTGAAAAACTGTTTTTT.